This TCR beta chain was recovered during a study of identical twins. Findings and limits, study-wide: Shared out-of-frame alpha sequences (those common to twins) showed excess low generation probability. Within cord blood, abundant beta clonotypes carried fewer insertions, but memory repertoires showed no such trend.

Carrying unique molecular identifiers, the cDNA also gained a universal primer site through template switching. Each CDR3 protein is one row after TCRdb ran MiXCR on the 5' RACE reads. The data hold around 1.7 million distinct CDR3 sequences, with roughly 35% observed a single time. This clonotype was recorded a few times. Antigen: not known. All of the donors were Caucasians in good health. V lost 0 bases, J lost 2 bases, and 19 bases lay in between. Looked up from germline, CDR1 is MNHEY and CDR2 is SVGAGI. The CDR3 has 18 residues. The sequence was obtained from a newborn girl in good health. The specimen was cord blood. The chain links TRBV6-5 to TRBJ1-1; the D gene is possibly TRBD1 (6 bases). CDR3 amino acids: CASSYSFSPTGPNTEAFF. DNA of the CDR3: TGTGCCAGCAGTTACTCGTTTTCGCCTACAGGGCCTAACACTGAAGCTTTCTTT.